The 30 T cell receptor beta chains listed next were all sequenced from one sample in a study of blood T cell repertoires in COVID-19 (dated by TCRdb to 2018 to 2021). The library was generated by the immunoSEQ multiplex PCR assay. As stored in TCRdb, this immuneACCESS dataset retains in-frame rearrangements with V and J assigned. A fraction of the clones does not appear; measured against another copy, unresolved V genes explain less than half of the discrepancy, and the remainder lacks a known reason. The sample has 60,000 to 80,000 clones on record, roughly 80% of them singletons. The ten largest clones take up 7.5% to 9% of the sample. Sequencing was done on a sample of peripheral blood. These receptors were collected from a man in his fifties or sixties with active COVID-19.

The J gene is TRBJ2-7, the V gene TRBV14; TRBD2 agrees at 8 bases. The ends lost 2 bases at V and 2 bases at J; junction bases unmatched: 8. CDR3 size: 16 residues. Germline lookup yields CDR1 SGHDN and CDR2 FVKESK. The DNA of the CDR3 is TGTGCCAGCAGCCAATTCATGCCGGGAGGGGCCTACGAGCAGTACTTC. This encodes CASSQFMPGGAYEQYF. The variable domain in full, with the rest retrieved from reference TRBV14 and TRBJ2-7, is EAGVTQFPSHSVIEKGQTVTLRCDPISGHDNLYWYRRVMGKEIKFLLHFVKESKQDESGMPNNRFLAERTGGTYSTLKVQPAELEDSGVYFCASSQFMPGGAYEQYFGPGTRLTVT.

This clone was counted only a few times. The J gene is TRBJ1-2, the V gene TRBV19; possible D gene TRBD1, 6 bases. This CDR3 is built from 15 residues. V was trimmed by 3 bases and J by 0 bases, leaving 11 bases between them. In germline, CDR1 is LNHDA, CDR2 SQIVND (reference sequence). In DNA, the CDR3 is TGTGCCAGTAGTATCGGACAGTCTGCTAACTATGGCTACACCTTC. Amino acids: CASSIGQSANYGYTF.

The chain links TRBV29-1 to TRBJ2-2, with a weak D call TRBD1 (5 bases). The CDR3 loop spans 11 amino acids. CDR1 and CDR2 (germline): SQVTM, ANQGSEA. V lost 7 bases and J 8 bases, leaving 11 bases between the germline ends. This chain's CDR3 is CSGRVLGELFF. In DNA form, the CDR3 reads TGCAGCGGCAGGGTTTTGGGGGAGCTGTTTTTT.

The V call is TRBV19, the J call TRBJ2-4, with a tentative D call TRBD2 (6 bases). Germline CDR1 LNHDA, CDR2 SQIVND (reference sequence). The germline V and J ends were trimmed by 3 bases and 6 bases, with 12 bases remaining between them. The CDR3 has 14 amino acids. The CDR3 nucleotides are TGTGCCAGTAGTATTGAGGCGGGATTAAACATTCAGTACTTC. Residues: CASSIEAGLNIQYF.

This rearrangement joins TRBV2 to TRBJ2-5, with a weak D call TRBD1 (5 bases). The CDR3 totals 13 residues. V was shortened by 3 bases and J by 5 bases, with 10 bases between the two germline ends. Germline CDR1 and CDR2: SNHLY and FYNNEI. CDR3 loop: CASSDVGAETQYF. CDR3 bases: TGTGCCAGCAGTGATGTAGGGGCGGAGACCCAGTACTTC.

The table lists this clone with a few counts. The gene calls are TRBV5-1 and TRBJ1-2; no clear D gene. The CDR3 consists of 14 residues. The V gene lost 3 bases and the J gene lost 3 bases, with 12 bases spanning the gap. Germline assignment: CDR1 SGHRS and CDR2 YFSETQ. The CDR3 reads CASSSLLPDYGYTF. CDR3 bases: TGCGCCAGCAGCTCACTACTCCCGGACTATGGCTACACCTTC.

The rearrangement links TRBV11-2 to TRBJ2-7; 9 bases match TRBD1. Germline CDR1 and CDR2: SGHAT and FQNNGV. J lost 4 bases, V lost 5 bases, and 6 bases had no gene match. The CDR3 extends over 14 amino acids. The CDR3 reads CASSEGQGKYEQYF. The CDR3 DNA sequence: TGTGCCAGCAGCGAGGGACAGGGAAAGTACGAGCAGTACTTC.

The chain combines TRBV6-1 with TRBJ1-4; TRBD1 aligns across 11 bases. J was trimmed by 6 bases and V by 0 bases; bases with no gene match: 15. Germline CDR1 reads MNHNS; CDR2 reads SASEGT. The CDR3 has 20 amino acids. The CDR3 nucleotides read TGTGCCAGCAGTGAAGCCCCCGGCCAAGGACAGGGGGCCACGGATGAAAAACTGTTTTTT. Its translation is CASSEAPGQGQGATDEKLFF.

The chain recombines TRBV27 with TRBJ2-7; tentative D call: TRBD1 (5 bases). V lost 5 bases and J lost 3, with 14 bases in between. This CDR3 spans 14 amino acids. CDR1 is MNHEY and CDR2 is SMNVEV in the germline V gene (reference sequence). Written as DNA, the CDR3 is TGTGCCAGCAGTCCCCGACAGTTGGGCTACGAGCAGTACTTC. Translated: CASSPRQLGYEQYF.

The genes are TRBV2 and TRBJ1-1; TRBD1 aligns across 8 bases. The germline CDR1 and CDR2 sequences are SNHLY and FYNNEI. V was pared by 8 bases and J by 0 bases, with 5 bases of the junction left unmatched. CDR3 length: 14 residues. CDR3 protein: CASSRQGMNTEAFF. The CDR3 DNA is TGTGCCAGCTCCAGACAGGGGATGAACACTGAAGCTTTCTTT.

The rearrangement links TRBV7-9 to TRBJ2-2, with a possible D match to TRBD1 (5 bases). This CDR3 is 16 amino acids long. CDR1 SEHNR and CDR2 FQNEAQ come from the germline V gene (reference sequence). Trimming shortened V by 4 bases and J by 2 bases, and 14 bases separated the two germline ends. CDR3 residues: CASSSTMTANTGELFF. Written as DNA, the CDR3 is TGTGCCAGCAGCTCTACCATGACAGCCAACACCGGGGAGCTGTTTTTT.

The chain couples TRBV5-1 to TRBJ2-1; weak D call: TRBD1 (6 bases). V shed 0 bases and J shed 3 bases, with 7 bases lying between them. Germline V gene data show CDR1 as SGHRS and CDR2 as YFSETQ. This CDR3 has 14 amino acids. The CDR3, as DNA: TGCGCCAGCAGCTTGGGGGACAACTACAATGAGCAGTTCTTC. This sequence encodes CASSLGDNYNEQFF.

The gene calls are TRBV3-1 (or the pseudogene TRBV3-2) and TRBJ2-3, with 8 positions matching TRBD2. V dropped 3 bases and J dropped 5; count of bases not matched to a gene: 7. In germline, CDR1 is LGHDT, CDR2 YNNKEL (reference sequence). This CDR3 contains 15 residues. As DNA, the CDR3 is TGTGCCAGCAGCCAGGGCGGGGGGCTTGGAGATACGCAGTATTTT. It specifies CASSQGGGLGDTQYF.

This clone was detected only once. The chain joins TRBV15 to TRBJ2-6, with 9 positions matching TRBD1. The germline gives CDR1 LNHNV, CDR2 YYDKDF (reference sequence). V trimming: 4 bases; J trimming: 0 bases; junction bases outside the gene matches: 7. This CDR3 has 18 residues. CDR3 residues: CATSTTTGGLSGANVLTF. CDR3 nucleotide sequence: TGTGCCACCAGCACCACGACAGGGGGACTCTCTGGGGCCAACGTCCTGACTTTC.

V usage is TRBV15 and J usage is TRBJ1-2; 8 nucleotides agree with TRBD1. V was clipped by 2 bases and J by 5 bases; unmatched bases: 13. CDR1 is LNHNV, CDR2 YYDKDF, per germline (reference sequence). This CDR3 contains 17 residues. The chain's CDR3 is CATSRPGQGIGPYGYTF. DNA of the CDR3: TGTGCCACCAGCAGACCCGGACAGGGCATAGGACCATATGGCTACACCTTC. Combining the CDR3 with reference TRBV15 and TRBJ1-2 gives the whole variable domain DAMVIQNPRYQVTQFGKPVTLSCSQTLNHNVMYWYQQKSSQAPKLLFHYYDKDFNNEADTPDNFQSRRPNTSFCFLDIRSPGLGDTAMYLCATSRPGQGIGPYGYTFGSGTRLTVV.

The CDR3 region is CASSLRRSNGQPNTEAFF. CDR3 sequence (DNA): TGTGCCAGCAGCTTACGTCGATCAAACGGACAGCCGAACACTGAAGCTTTCTTT. The chain links TRBV13 to TRBJ1-1, with D perhaps TRBD1 (6 bases). This CDR3 spans 18 amino acids. The germline V gene has CDR1 PRHDT and CDR2 FYEKMQ (reference sequence). Trimming took off 2 bases at V and 1 base at J, with 20 bases between the two ends.

A single count supports this clone. The chain couples TRBV12-5 to TRBJ2-2; 7 nucleotides agree with TRBD1. The CDR3 sequence is 13 residues long. V lost 6 bases, J lost 7 bases, and 5 bases stayed unmatched. Germline V gene data show CDR1 as LGHNT and CDR2 as FRNRAP. The chain's CDR3 is CASGTGYGGELFF. The CDR3 region has the DNA TGTGCTAGTGGGACAGGGTATGGCGGGGAGCTGTTTTTT.

The V call is TRBV5-4, the J call TRBJ2-5; tentatively, D is TRBD2 (5 bases). Germline-derived CDR1 and CDR2 are SGHNT and YYREEE (reference sequence). V lost 4 bases, J lost 0 bases, and 7 bases lay in between. The CDR3 covers 13 residues. The CDR3 sequence: CASSPDYQETQYF. DNA of the CDR3: TGTGCCAGCAGCCCGGACTACCAAGAGACCCAGTACTTC.

The chain recombines TRBV5-1 with TRBJ1-4; 7 bases fit TRBD1. Germline CDR1 is SGHRS and CDR2 is YFSETQ. The CDR3 runs to 15 residues. The V and J ends lost 2 bases and 7 bases, in that order; junction bases with no gene match: 8. DNA of the CDR3: TGCGCCAGCAGCTTAAACAGGGGAGGCGGTGAAAAACTGTTTTTT. Translation gives CASSLNRGGGEKLFF.

This chain links TRBV2 with TRBJ2-1; D possibly corresponds to TRBD2 (5 bases). V was cut by 6 bases and J by 0 bases, with 12 bases left in between. This CDR3 contains 15 residues. Germline CDR1 reads SNHLY; CDR2 reads FYNNEI. The CDR3 protein is CASSKEVRSYNEQFF. The CDR3 DNA reads TGTGCCAGCAGCAAGGAGGTACGCTCCTACAATGAGCAGTTCTTC.

This clone was observed a single time. This chain uses TRBV11-2 with TRBJ1-4; 11 bases align to TRBD1. V trimming: 2 bases; J trimming: 9 bases; junction bases outside the gene matches: 2. The CDR3 totals 14 residues. Germline-derived CDR1 and CDR2 are SGHAT and FQNNGV. Here the CDR3 DNA reads TGTGCCAGCAGCTTAAGGACAGGGGGCCAAAAACTGTTTTTT. It is translated as CASSLRTGGQKLFF.

V and J are TRBV3-1 (or the pseudogene TRBV3-2) and TRBJ2-1, with D possibly TRBD1 on 6 matching bases. This CDR3 contains 12 residues. The V gene lost 4 bases and the J gene lost 7 bases, with 8 bases spanning the gap. Germline CDR1 LGHDT, CDR2 YNNKEL (reference sequence). The CDR3 DNA is TGTGCCAGCAGCCGGGGGCAGAATGAGCAGTTCTTC. As protein: CASSRGQNEQFF.

This clone was recorded once. The V gene is TRBV19, the J gene TRBJ2-1; D gene unclear. CDR3 length equals 11 residues. Germline V gene sequence: CDR1 LNHDA, CDR2 SQIVND (reference sequence). V dropped 7 bases and J dropped 6 bases, with 7 bases sitting between them. The CDR3 region is CASTYSNEQFF. CDR3 coding DNA: TGTGCCAGTACCTATAGCAATGAGCAGTTCTTC.

The V gene is TRBV18, the J gene TRBJ1-2, with 8 bases identical to TRBD1. Germline V gene data show CDR1 as KGHSH and CDR2 as LQKENI. The trim removed 5 bases at V and 4 bases at J, leaving 3 bases unmatched. The CDR3 has 13 residues. The CDR3 nucleotides read TGTGCCAGCTCAACGACAGGGGCCTATGGCTACACCTTC. The encoded protein is CASSTTGAYGYTF. Based on the CDR3 plus reference TRBV18 and TRBJ1-2, the full variable domain is NAGVMQNPRHLVRRRGQEARLRCSPMKGHSHVYWYRQLPEEGLKFMVYLQKENIIDESGMPKERFSAEFPKEGPSILRIQQVVRGDSAAYFCASSTTGAYGYTFGSGTRLTVV.

The chain combines TRBV11-2 with TRBJ1-1; D gene uncertain. This CDR3 region has 11 residues. Germline V gene sequence: CDR1 SGHAT, CDR2 FQNNGV. Trimming removed 5 bases from V and 5 bases from J, with 6 bases in between. The CDR3 here is CASSPRTEAFF. For the CDR3, the DNA is TGTGCCAGCAGCCCCCGTACTGAAGCTTTCTTT.

The chain joins TRBV28 to TRBJ2-7; 12 bases map to TRBD2. The CDR3 runs to 16 residues. J was trimmed by 2 bases and V by 3 bases; bases with no gene match: 5. CDR1 and CDR2 from the germline V gene are MDHEN and SYDVKM. CDR3 sequence: CASSLASGRGAYEQYF. As DNA, the CDR3 is TGTGCCAGCAGTTTGGCTAGCGGGAGGGGTGCCTACGAGCAGTACTTC.

The rearrangement uses TRBV6-5 and TRBJ1-2; D not resolved. The CDR3 runs 14 residues. CDR1 MNHEY and CDR2 SVGAGI come from the germline V gene. V lost 0 bases to trimming and J lost 4 bases, with 9 bases between them. CDR3 protein: CASSYSAGTYGYTF. Here the CDR3 DNA reads TGTGCCAGCAGTTACTCAGCAGGAACCTATGGCTACACCTTC.

This rearrangement joins TRBV9 to TRBJ1-2, with D possibly matching TRBD1 (5 bases). CDR3 length equals 16 residues. The germline V gene has CDR1 SGDLS and CDR2 YYNGEE. V lost 0 bases to trimming and J lost 3 bases, with 15 bases between them. This CDR3 reads CASSVGALGRHYGYTF. The DNA for the CDR3 is TGTGCCAGCAGCGTAGGTGCGTTGGGGCGACACTATGGCTACACCTTC. Supplemented by reference TRBV9 and TRBJ1-2, the full variable domain reads DSGVTQTPKHLITATGQRVTLRCSPRSGDLSVYWYQQSLDQGLQFLIQYYNGEERAKGNILERFSAQQFPDLHSELNLSSLELGDSALYFCASSVGALGRHYGYTFGSGTRLTVV.

The V call is TRBV5-1, the J call TRBJ2-7; D may be TRBD1 (5 bases). The CDR3 is made up of 12 amino acids. Trimming pared 0 bases from V and 5 bases from J, leaving 6 bases between. Germline V gene sequence: CDR1 SGHRS, CDR2 YFSETQ. For the CDR3, the DNA is TGCGCCAGCAGCTTGGCAGGGAACGAGCAGTACTTC. It is translated as CASSLAGNEQYF.

V usage is TRBV6-6 and J usage is TRBJ1-5; no clear D gene. V was cut by 6 bases and J by 0 bases, with 9 bases left in between. Germline lookup yields CDR1 MNHNY and CDR2 SVGAGI (reference sequence). The CDR3 covers 14 residues. Here the CDR3 reads CASSHTDSNQPQHF. In DNA, the CDR3 is TGTGCCAGCAGCCATACAGATAGCAATCAGCCCCAGCATTTT.